A selection of T cell receptor beta chains follows, all from one sample in a study of shared clonotypes between healthy human individuals. Assay: immunoSEQ multiplex PCR; the TCRdb copy retains only in-frame clones and omits some. Of about 480,000 clones in the sample, about 80% were seen once. The source material was PBMCs. The source of these receptors is a woman in her thirties or forties in good health. Some clones in this sample may be carry-over from other donors' samples. Each CDR3 is given with its conserved first and last residue. D genes are given only for firm matches. For some rows the clone size is stated as once, few or many, or as a class when expanded; others skip it.

d_gene,j_gene,v_gene,abundance,CDR3nt,CDR3aa
NA,TRBJ2-7,TRBV5-4,once,TGTGCCAGTTCCGGACGGGCTACCTACGAGCAGTACTTC,CASSGRATYEQYF
NA,TRBJ2-1,TRBV29-1,once,TGCAGTACCAATAGAGACTCCTACAATGAGCAGTTCTTC,CSTNRDSYNEQFF
TRBD2,TRBJ2-1,TRBV5-6,NA,TGTGCCAGCAGCTTGATAGCGGGAGGGTTCAATGAGCAGTTCTTC,CASSLIAGGFNEQFF
TRBD1,TRBJ2-3,TRBV6-4,few,TGTGCCAGCAGTGCCGGGACAGGCTCCACAGATACGCAGTATTTT,CASSAGTGSTDTQYF
TRBD1,TRBJ1-1,TRBV27,NA,TGTGCCAGCAGACCCGGGGGGGACAGAGTGAACACTGAAGCTTTCTTT,CASRPGGDRVNTEAFF
TRBD1,TRBJ2-7,TRBV28,NA,TGTGCCAGCAGTTTAGGTGGGACAGGACACTACGAGCAGTACTTC,CASSLGGTGHYEQYF
NA,TRBJ2-6,TRBV5-1,NA,TGCGCCAGCAGCCCAAGGGACCGGAGCGGCGGCGGGGCCAACGTCCTGACTTTC,CASSPRDRSGGGANVLTF
TRBD1,TRBJ1-3,TRBV10-2,NA,TGCGCCAGCAGCGGAGACAGGGTTTCGGGAAACACCATATATTTT,CASSGDRVSGNTIYF
NA,TRBJ1-5,TRBV5-5,NA,TGTGCCAGCAGCTTGAATAGGGCCCGTCAGCCCCAGCATTTT,CASSLNRARQPQHF
NA,TRBJ2-2,TRBV5-6,NA,TGTGCCAGCAGCTTTGTGGGGGCGTCGAACACCGGGGAGCTGTTTTTT,CASSFVGASNTGELFF
NA,TRBJ1-1,TRBV13,NA,TGTGCCAGCAGCCTGGAGGGGACTGAAGCTTTCTTT,CASSLEGTEAFF
TRBD1,TRBJ1-5,TRBV28,NA,TGTGCCAGCAGTCTTCCCGGGACAGCCCGGGGCAATCAGCCCCAGCATTTT,CASSLPGTARGNQPQHF
TRBD1,TRBJ2-6,TRBV5-1,once,TGCGCCAGCAGCATCGGACAGGGTATACCTGGGGCCAACGTCCTGACTTTC,CASSIGQGIPGANVLTF
NA,TRBJ1-1,TRBV19,once,TGTGCCAGTAGTATTAGGGCGAACACTGAAGCTTTCTTT,CASSIRANTEAFF
TRBD1,TRBJ2-3,TRBV6-4,once,TGTGCCAGCAGTGAGGGACAGGGCTTAGATACGCAGTATTTT,CASSEGQGLDTQYF
NA,TRBJ2-7,TRBV18,NA,TGTGCCAGCTCACCCGCCCAGGGAACCTACGAGCAGTACTTC,CASSPAQGTYEQYF
NA,TRBJ2-7,TRBV27,NA,TGTGCCAGCAGTGCCCGGGCCGGATCCTACGAGCAGTACTTC,CASSARAGSYEQYF
NA,TRBJ2-3,TRBV2,NA,TGTGCCAGCAGTGATGGCATCGCAGATACGCAGTATTTT,CASSDGIADTQYF
TRBD2,TRBJ2-6,TRBV7-9,NA,TGTGCCAGCAGCTTTAGCGGGAGCGCTGGGGCCAACGTCCTGACTTTC,CASSFSGSAGANVLTF
NA,TRBJ1-5,TRBV19,NA,TGTGCCAGTAGTATGTGGCGGGAAAACCTCAATCAGCCCCAGCATTTT,CASSMWRENLNQPQHF
NA,TRBJ2-5,TRBV5-1,NA,TGCGCCAGCAGCCCACGGCCAAAAGAGACCCAGTACTTC,CASSPRPKETQYF
NA,TRBJ1-1,TRBV10-3,few,TGTGCCATCAGTTTCCCGGGGGCCACTGAAGCTTTCTTT,CAISFPGATEAFF
TRBD1,TRBJ2-5,TRBV10-3,NA,TGTGCCATCAGATCGGGACAGGGGGAAGAGACCCAGTACTTC,CAIRSGQGEETQYF